This record looks at one T cell receptor (beta chain) sequence and its context. This specimen belongs to a study of blood T cell repertoires in COVID-19. Study context: The United States, Italy and Spain supplied acute and convalescent COVID-19 samples. T cells, B-cell-depleted T cells, or PBMCs supplied cDNA or gDNA.

TCRdb's copy holds only in-frame clones and misses some; the assay was immunoSEQ multiplex PCR. The sample includes 300,000 to 400,000 clones, around 87% of them seen just once. Losses at the gene ends were 7 bases for V and 3 bases for J; bases not matched to a gene: 14. There are 16 residues in the CDR3. CDR1 is SQVTM, CDR2 ANQGSEA, per germline. This sequence originates from a human donor in a cohort sampled during active COVID-19. The material sequenced was peripheral blood. This chain uses TRBV29-1 with TRBJ1-4, with 7 bases identical to TRBD1. The CDR3 DNA reads TGCAGCGCCGGGGGGGACAGATTTGCCTCTAATGAAAAACTGTTTTTT. Residues: CSAGGDRFASNEKLFF.